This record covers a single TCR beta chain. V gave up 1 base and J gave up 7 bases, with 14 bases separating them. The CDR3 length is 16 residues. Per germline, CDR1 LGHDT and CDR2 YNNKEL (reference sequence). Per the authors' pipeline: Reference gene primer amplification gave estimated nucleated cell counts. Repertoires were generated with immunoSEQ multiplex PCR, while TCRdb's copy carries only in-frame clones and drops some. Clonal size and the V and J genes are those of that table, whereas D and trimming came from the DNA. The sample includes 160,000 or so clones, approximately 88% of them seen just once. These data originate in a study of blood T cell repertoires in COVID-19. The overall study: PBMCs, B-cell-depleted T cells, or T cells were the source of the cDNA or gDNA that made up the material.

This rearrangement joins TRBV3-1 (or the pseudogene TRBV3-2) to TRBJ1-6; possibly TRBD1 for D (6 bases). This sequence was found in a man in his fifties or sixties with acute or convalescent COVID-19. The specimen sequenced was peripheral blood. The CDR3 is CASSQVGGATNSPLHF. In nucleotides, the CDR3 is TGTGCCAGCAGCCAAGTTGGGGGCGCGACCAATTCACCCCTCCACTTT.